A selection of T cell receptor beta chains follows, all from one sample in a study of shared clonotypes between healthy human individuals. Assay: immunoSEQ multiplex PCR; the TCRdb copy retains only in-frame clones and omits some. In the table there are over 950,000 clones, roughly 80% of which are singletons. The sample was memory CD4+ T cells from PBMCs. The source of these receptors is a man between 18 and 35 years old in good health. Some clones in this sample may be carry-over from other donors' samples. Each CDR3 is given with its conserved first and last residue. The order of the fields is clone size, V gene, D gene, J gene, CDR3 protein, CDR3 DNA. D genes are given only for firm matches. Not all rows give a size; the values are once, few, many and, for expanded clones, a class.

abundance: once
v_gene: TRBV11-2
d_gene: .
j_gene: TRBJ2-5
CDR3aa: CASSPGVRETQYF
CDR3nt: TGTGCCAGCAGCCCCGGGGTGCGGGAGACCCAGTACTTC

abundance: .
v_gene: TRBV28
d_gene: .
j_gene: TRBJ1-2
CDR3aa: CASSLSVGGYTF
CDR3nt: TGTGCCAGCAGTTTGTCGGTCGGGGGCTACACCTTC

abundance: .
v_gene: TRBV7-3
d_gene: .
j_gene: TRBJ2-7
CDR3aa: CASSLGDGTYEQYF
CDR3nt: TGTGCCAGCAGCTTAGGGGACGGGACCTACGAGCAGTACTTC

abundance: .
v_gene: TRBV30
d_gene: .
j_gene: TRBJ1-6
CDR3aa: CASPGRQNSPLHF
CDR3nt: TGTGCCTCCCCGGGCCGACAAAACTCACCCCTCCACTTT

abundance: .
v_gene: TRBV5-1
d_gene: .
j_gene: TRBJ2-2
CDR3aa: CASRSVQGPMAGELFF
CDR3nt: TGCGCCAGCAGGTCGGTGCAGGGGCCCATGGCCGGGGAGCTGTTTTTT

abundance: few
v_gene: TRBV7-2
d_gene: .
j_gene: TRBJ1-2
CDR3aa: CASSLGHRNYGYTF
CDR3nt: TGTGCCAGCAGCTTAGGCCACAGAAACTATGGCTACACCTTC

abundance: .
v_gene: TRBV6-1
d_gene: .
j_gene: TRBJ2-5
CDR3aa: CASRFRGGETQYF
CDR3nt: TGTGCCAGCAGGTTCAGGGGGGGGGAGACCCAGTACTTC

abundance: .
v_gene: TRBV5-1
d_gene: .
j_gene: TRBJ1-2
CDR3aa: CASSPEGDGYHGYTF
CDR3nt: TGCGCCAGCAGCCCCGAGGGGGATGGTTATCATGGCTACACCTTC

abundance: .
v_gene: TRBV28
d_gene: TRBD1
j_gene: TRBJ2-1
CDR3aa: CASSSSQGARNEQFF
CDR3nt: TGTGCCAGCAGTTCAAGCCAGGGGGCGCGGAATGAGCAGTTCTTC

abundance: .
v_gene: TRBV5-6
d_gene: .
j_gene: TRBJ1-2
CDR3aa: CASSLQDRAYGYTF
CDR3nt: TGTGCCAGCAGCTTGCAAGACAGAGCTTATGGCTACACCTTC

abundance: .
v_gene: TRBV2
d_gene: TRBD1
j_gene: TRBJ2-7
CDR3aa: CASRRDRSYEQYF
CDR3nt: TGTGCCAGCAGACGGGACAGGTCGTACGAGCAGTACTTC

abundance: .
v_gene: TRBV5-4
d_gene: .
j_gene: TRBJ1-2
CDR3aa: CASSLGRVDYGYTF
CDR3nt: TGTGCCAGCAGTCTTGGGAGGGTAGACTATGGCTACACCTTC

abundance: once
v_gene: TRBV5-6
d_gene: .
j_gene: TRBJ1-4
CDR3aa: CASSLVGRVITNEKLFF
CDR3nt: TGTGCCAGCAGCTTGGTGGGAAGAGTTATAACTAATGAAAAACTGTTTTTT

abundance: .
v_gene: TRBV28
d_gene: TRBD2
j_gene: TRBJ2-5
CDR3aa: CASSRLGTSGSSKETQYF
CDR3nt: TGTGCCAGCAGCCGACTAGGGACTAGCGGAAGCTCTAAAGAGACCCAGTACTTC

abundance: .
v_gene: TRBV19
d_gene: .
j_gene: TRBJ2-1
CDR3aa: CASSPGIMGVYNEQFF
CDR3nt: TGTGCCAGTAGTCCTGGCATTATGGGGGTCTACAATGAGCAGTTCTTC

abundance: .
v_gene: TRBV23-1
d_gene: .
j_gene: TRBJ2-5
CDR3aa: CASKQTGDRGQETQYF
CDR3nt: TGCGCCAGCAAACAGACGGGGGACCGGGGGCAAGAGACCCAGTACTTC

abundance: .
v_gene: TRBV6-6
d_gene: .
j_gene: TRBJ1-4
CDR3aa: CASSFQGLNEKLFF
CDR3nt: TGTGCCAGCAGTTTCCAAGGACTGAATGAAAAACTGTTTTTT

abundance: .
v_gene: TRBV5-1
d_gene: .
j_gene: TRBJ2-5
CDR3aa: CASSLASPGQETQYF
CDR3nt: TGCGCCAGCAGCTTGGCGTCTCCGGGCCAAGAGACCCAGTACTTC

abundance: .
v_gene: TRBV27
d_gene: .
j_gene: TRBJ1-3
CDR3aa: CASSRHPDSSGNTIYF
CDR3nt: TGTGCCAGCAGCCGACATCCCGACAGCTCTGGAAACACCATATATTTT

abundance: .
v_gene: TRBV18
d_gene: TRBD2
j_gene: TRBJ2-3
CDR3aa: CASSPGDVWREQTDTQYF
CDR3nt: TGTGCCAGCTCACCCGGGGATGTCTGGCGGGAGCAAACAGATACGCAGTATTTT

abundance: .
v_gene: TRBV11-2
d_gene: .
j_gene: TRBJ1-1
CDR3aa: CASSPGPRAFF
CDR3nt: TGTGCCAGCAGCCCCGGTCCTAGAGCTTTCTTT

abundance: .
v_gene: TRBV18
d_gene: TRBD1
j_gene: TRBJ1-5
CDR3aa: CASSSGTGGSQPQHF
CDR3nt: TGTGCCAGCTCTTCCGGGACAGGGGGCTCTCAGCCCCAGCATTTT

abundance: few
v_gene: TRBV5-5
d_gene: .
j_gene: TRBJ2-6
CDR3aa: CASSLIGGPGANVLTF
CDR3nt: TGTGCCAGCAGCTTGATCGGAGGCCCAGGGGCCAACGTCCTGACTTTC